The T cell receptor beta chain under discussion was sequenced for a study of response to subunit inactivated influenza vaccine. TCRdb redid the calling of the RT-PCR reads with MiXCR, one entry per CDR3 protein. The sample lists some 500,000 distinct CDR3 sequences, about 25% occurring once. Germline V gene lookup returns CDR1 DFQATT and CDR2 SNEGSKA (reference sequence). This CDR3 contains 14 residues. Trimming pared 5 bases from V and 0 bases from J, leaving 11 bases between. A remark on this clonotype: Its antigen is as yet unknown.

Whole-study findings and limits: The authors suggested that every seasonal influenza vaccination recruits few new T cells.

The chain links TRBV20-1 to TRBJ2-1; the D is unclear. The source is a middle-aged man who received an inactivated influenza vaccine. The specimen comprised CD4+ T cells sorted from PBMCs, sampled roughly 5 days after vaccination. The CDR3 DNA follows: TGCAGTGCTGGCCGCGGAGCCTCCTACAATGAGCAGTTCTTC. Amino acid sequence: CSAGRGASYNEQFF.